This TCR beta chain was identified in a study of CD8+CD57+ T cells in acquired aplastic anemia. Whoever was chosen for sequencing had shown CD8+CD57+ cell expansion by flow cytometry. Among the patients, all had severe acquired aplastic anemia. Whole-study results and caveats: Some 30 shared CD8+ CDR3s appeared highly expressed within patients' immunodominant clones.

Genomic DNA served as template for TCR beta VDJ and CDR3 profiling. TCRdb processed the reads anew with MiXCR; each CDR3 protein has one entry. The sample shows about 160,000 distinct CDR3 sequences, more than 45% of them seen only once. The CDR3 is 15 amino acids. Germline values: CDR1 SEHNR, CDR2 FQNEAQ (reference sequence). The junction had 4 bases not matched to a gene; V was cut back by 0 bases and J by 4 bases. As to this clonotype: The antigen is not known.

The gene calls are TRBV7-9 and TRBJ2-5, with 8 bases fitting TRBD1. This receptor was taken from a human donor with aplastic anemia. Source material: sorted CD4+, CD8+, or CD8+CD57+ T cells (not recorded which) from PBMCs. CDR3 nucleotides: TGTGCCAGCAGCTTAGCCCGGACAGGGCGAGAGACCCAGTACTTC. Its protein is CASSLARTGRETQYF.